This T cell receptor (beta chain) is drawn from a study of identical twins. This clonotype has more than one count but fewer than ten. Its target is unknown. Germline V gives CDR1 MNHNS, CDR2 SASEGT. The CDR3 totals 13 residues. Trimming took 5 bases from V and 9 from J; bases not matched to a gene: 7. General study results and limits: High-abundance cord blood beta clonotypes had fewer insertions; memory repertoires showed none.

Via MiXCR, TCRdb re-called the 5' RACE reads, giving one row per CDR3 protein. The sample comprises around 680,000 distinct CDR3 sequences, 8.6% of which are singletons, and 0.98% rests with the top ten. The same data also contributed to another study, on yellow fever vaccine responses in identical twins.

This TCR came from a woman younger than 35 in good health. V gene TRBV6-1 combines with J gene TRBJ2-1; 7 bases map to TRBD1. Specimen: PBMCs. The CDR3 reads CASSTLQGVEQFF. CDR3 coding DNA: TGTGCCAGCAGTACACTTCAGGGGGTTGAGCAGTTCTTC.